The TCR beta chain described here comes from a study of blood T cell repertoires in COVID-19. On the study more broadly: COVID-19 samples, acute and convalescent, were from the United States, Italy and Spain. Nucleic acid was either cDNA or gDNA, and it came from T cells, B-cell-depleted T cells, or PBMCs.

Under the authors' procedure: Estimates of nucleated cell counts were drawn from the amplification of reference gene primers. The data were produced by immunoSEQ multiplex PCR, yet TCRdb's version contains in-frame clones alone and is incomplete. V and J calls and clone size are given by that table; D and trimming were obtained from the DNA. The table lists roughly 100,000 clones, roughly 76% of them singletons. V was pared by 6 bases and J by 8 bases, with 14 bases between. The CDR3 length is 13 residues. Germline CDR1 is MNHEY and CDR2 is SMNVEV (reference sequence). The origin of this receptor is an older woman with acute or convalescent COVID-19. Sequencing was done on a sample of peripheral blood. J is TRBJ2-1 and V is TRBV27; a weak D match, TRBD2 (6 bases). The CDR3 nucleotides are TGTGCCAGCAGAGATTCACTAGCAGATGAGCAGTTCTTC. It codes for CASRDSLADEQFF.